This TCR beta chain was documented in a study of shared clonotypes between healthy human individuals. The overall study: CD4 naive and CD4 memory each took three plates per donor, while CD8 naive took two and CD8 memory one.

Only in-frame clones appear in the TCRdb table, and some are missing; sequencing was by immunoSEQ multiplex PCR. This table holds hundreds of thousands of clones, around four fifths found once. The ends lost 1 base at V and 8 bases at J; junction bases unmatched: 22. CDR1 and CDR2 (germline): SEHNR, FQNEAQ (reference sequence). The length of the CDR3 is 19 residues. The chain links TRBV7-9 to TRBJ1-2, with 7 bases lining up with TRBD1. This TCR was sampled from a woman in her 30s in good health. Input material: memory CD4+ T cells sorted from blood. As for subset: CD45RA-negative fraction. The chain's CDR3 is CASSLVRGQSSRISAGYTF. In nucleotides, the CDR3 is TGTGCCAGCAGCTTAGTCCGGGGACAGAGTTCCAGGATTTCGGCCGGCTACACCTTC.